Sequencing of this TCR beta chain was carried out in a study of somatic mutations in cytotoxic T cells in rheumatoid arthritis. General study points: CD8+ clonality rose with age in rheumatoid arthritis patients, unlike in healthy controls. Relative to age-matched healthy controls, rheumatoid arthritis patients did not differ significantly in CD8+ T-cell clonality.

Concerning this clone: Its antigen is still unknown.

This table comes from immunoSEQ multiplex PCR, and its TCRdb copy is limited to in-frame clones, with some not included. The sample shows 20,000 to 25,000 clones, roughly 86% of them seen only once. Germline CDR1 reads SGHNT; CDR2 reads YENEEA. The CDR3 runs 13 residues. V lost 4 bases, J lost 8 bases, and 11 bases lay in between. The V gene is TRBV11-3, the J gene TRBJ2-2, with unresolved D. Sequenced sample: CD8+ T cells sorted from blood. The receptor was isolated from a woman in her 50s in good health. This CDR3 is CASSSPTVGELFF. The CDR3, as DNA: TGTGCCAGCAGCTCCCCCACGGTAGGGGAGCTGTTTTTT.